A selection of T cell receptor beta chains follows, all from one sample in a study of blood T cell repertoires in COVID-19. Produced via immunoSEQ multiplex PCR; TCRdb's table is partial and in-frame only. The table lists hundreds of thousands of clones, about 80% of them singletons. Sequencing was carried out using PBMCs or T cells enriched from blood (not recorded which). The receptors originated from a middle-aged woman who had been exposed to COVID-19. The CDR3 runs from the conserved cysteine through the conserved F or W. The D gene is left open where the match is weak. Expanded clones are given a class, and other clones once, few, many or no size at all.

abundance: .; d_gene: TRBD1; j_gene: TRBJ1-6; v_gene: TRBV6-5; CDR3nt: TGTGCCAGCAGTTACTCGGGACAGGGGCTTTCACCCCTCCACTTT; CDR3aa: CASSYSGQGLSPLHF
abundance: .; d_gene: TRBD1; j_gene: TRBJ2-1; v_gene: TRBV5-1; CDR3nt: TGCGCCAGCAGAAAGGACAGGGGGGACCACAATGAGCAGTTCTTC; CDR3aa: CASRKDRGDHNEQFF
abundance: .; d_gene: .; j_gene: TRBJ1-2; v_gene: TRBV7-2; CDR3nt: TGTGCCAGCAGCTTAGACAGCCTACTCTATGGCTACACCTTC; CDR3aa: CASSLDSLLYGYTF
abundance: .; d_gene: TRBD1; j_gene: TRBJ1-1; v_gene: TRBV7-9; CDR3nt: TGTGCCAGCAGCAAAGTAGGGGGCTCGTACACTGAAGCTTTCTTT; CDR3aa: CASSKVGGSYTEAFF
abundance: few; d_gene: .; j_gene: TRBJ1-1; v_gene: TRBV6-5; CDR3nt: TGTGCCAGCAGTACACCAGGGAATGAAGCTTTCTTT; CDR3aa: CASSTPGNEAFF
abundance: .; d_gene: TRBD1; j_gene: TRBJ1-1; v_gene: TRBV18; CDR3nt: TGTGCCAGCTCACCAGGACAGGATCGGTACACTGAAGCTTTCTTT; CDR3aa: CASSPGQDRYTEAFF
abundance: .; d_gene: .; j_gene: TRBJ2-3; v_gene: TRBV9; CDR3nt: TGTGCCAGCAGCCCCTGGACAGCGACAGATACGCAGTATTTT; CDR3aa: CASSPWTATDTQYF
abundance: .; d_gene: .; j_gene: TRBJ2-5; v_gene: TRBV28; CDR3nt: TGTGCCAGCAGAGCACCCGGGAGACAAGAGACCCAGTACTTC; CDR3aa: CASRAPGRQETQYF
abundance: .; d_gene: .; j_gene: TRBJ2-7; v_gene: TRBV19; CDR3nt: TGTGCCAGTCGTGACTCAGCGAGGTACGAGCAGTACTTC; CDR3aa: CASRDSARYEQYF
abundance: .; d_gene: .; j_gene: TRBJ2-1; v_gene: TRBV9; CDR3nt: TGTGCCAGCAGCGTAGGGAGACAGGCCGTGGCCTACAATGAGCAGTTCTTC; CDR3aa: CASSVGRQAVAYNEQFF
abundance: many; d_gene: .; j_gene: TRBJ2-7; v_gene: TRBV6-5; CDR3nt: TGTGCCAGCACTGGGGGGGCGGCCTACGAGCAGTACTTC; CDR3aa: CASTGGAAYEQYF